The 14 T cell receptor beta chains listed next were all sequenced from one sample in a study of Ad26.COV2.S vaccination and SARS-CoV-2 variants. The repertoire was sequenced with immunoSEQ multiplex PCR; TCRdb's copy has only in-frame clones and lacks some. The sample lists around 350,000 clones; 92% were seen once. Sequenced here: peripheral blood, sampled after recovery from COVID-19. The receptors originated from a human donor who had recovered from COVID-19.

V is TRBV18 and J is TRBJ2-2; D remains ambiguous. Trimming took 6 bases from V and 1 from J, leaving 12 bases between them. The germline V gene encodes CDR1 KGHSH and CDR2 LQKENI. The CDR3 length is 15 residues. The DNA for the CDR3 is TGTGCCAGCTCCGGTCTCTCGGGGAACACCGGGGAGCTGTTTTTT. Its protein is CASSGLSGNTGELFF.

The chain recombines TRBV9 with TRBJ1-2; TRBD1 is a possible D gene (6 bases). CDR1 and CDR2 (germline): SGDLS, YYNGEE. The CDR3 runs 17 residues. Trimming took 4 bases from V and 4 from J, leaving 23 bases between them. In DNA, the CDR3 is TGTGCCAGCAGCCCCATCTCGAGCAACAGGGAGGGCTATGGCTACACCTTC. Protein sequence: CASSPISSNREGYGYTF.

The V call is TRBV20-1, the J call TRBJ2-7; D is perhaps TRBD1 or TRBD2 (5 bases each). CDR3 size: 14 residues. Looked up from germline, CDR1 is DFQATT and CDR2 is SNEGSKA (reference sequence). Trimming stripped 3 bases from V and 6 bases from J, with 18 bases between. This CDR3 is CSASIGTDQGEQYF. In nucleotides, the CDR3 is TGCAGTGCTAGTATAGGGACCGACCAGGGCGAGCAGTACTTC.

This sequence joins TRBV2 and TRBJ2-1, with 8 bases fitting TRBD2. Trimming at V came to 6 bases and at J to 3 bases, leaving 7 bases not matched to a gene. From germline, CDR1 is SNHLY and CDR2 FYNNEI. The CDR3 runs to 15 residues. The CDR3 coding sequence is TGTGCCAGCAGCGGAAATAGCGGGGACTACAATGAGCAGTTCTTC. Its protein is CASSGNSGDYNEQFF.

The chain uses TRBV19 and TRBJ1-5; D possibly corresponds to TRBD1 (6 bases). The CDR3 has 17 amino acids. Trimming took off 4 bases at V and 0 bases at J, with 16 bases between the two ends. Germline CDR1 and CDR2: LNHDA and SQIVND (reference sequence). In nucleotides, the CDR3 is TGTGCCAGTAGTACCAGGGGAGGTAGGGATAGCAATCAGCCCCAGCATTTT. Translating it yields CASSTRGGRDSNQPQHF.

DNA of the CDR3: TGTGCCAGCAGCTTGTTCGGGTTGAACACTGAAGCTTTCTTT. Translating gives CASSLFGLNTEAFF. This rearrangement joins TRBV5-8 to TRBJ1-1, with D unclear. V lost 1 base to trimming and J lost 0 bases, with 7 bases between them. Germline V gene sequence: CDR1 SGHTS, CDR2 YDEGEE. The CDR3 is 14 amino acids.

This clone was found a few times. The gene calls are TRBV19 and TRBJ1-5, with a possible D match to TRBD1 (6 bases). Germline CDR1 LNHDA, CDR2 SQIVND (reference sequence). The CDR3 extends over 12 amino acids. The V end lost 10 bases, the J end lost 2 bases, and 9 bases lay between the germline ends. The chain's CDR3 is CATKGGNQPQHF. CDR3 nucleotide sequence: TGTGCCACCAAGGGGGGCAATCAGCCCCAGCATTTT.

The CDR3 DNA sequence: TGTGCCAGCAGCTTGGCGGGAGTTCCCTATAATTCACCCCTCCACTTT. Protein sequence: CASSLAGVPYNSPLHF. The chain recombines TRBV5-6 with TRBJ1-6; D gene uncertain. The CDR3 runs 16 residues. The germline CDR1 and CDR2 sequences are SGHDT and YYEEEE. V lost 0 bases to trimming and J lost 2 bases, with 9 bases between them.

The J gene is TRBJ1-6, the V gene TRBV2; the match to TRBD1 covers 7 bases. From germline, CDR1 is SNHLY and CDR2 FYNNEI. Trimming cost V 6 bases and J 10 bases; bases outside gene matches: 3. CDR3 length equals 12 residues. DNA of the CDR3: TGTGCCAGCAGCGGACAGGAATCACCCCTCCACTTT. Its translation: CASSGQESPLHF. Looking up the rest from reference TRBV2 and TRBJ1-6 gives the full variable domain: EPEVTQTPSHQVTQMGQEVILRCVPISNHLYFYWYRQILGQKVEFLVSFYNNEISEKSEIFDDQFSVERPDGSNFTLKIRSTKLEDSAMYFCASSGQESPLHFGNGTRLTVT.

V gene TRBV5-1 combines with J gene TRBJ1-1; D may be TRBD1 (6 bases). The germline CDR1 and CDR2 sequences are SGHRS and YFSETQ. V was clipped by 3 bases and J by 1 base, with 10 bases between them. The CDR3 sequence is 14 residues long. CDR3 loop: CASSSSGQNTEAFF. CDR3 sequence (DNA): TGCGCCAGCAGCTCGTCGGGACAGAACACTGAAGCTTTCTTT. Drawing the rest from reference TRBV5-1 and TRBJ1-1, the complete variable domain is KAGVTQTPRYLIKTRGQQVTLSCSPISGHRSVSWYQQTPGQGLQFLFEYFSETQRNKGNFPGRFSGRQFSNSRSEMNVSTLELGDSALYLCASSSSGQNTEAFFGQGTRLTVV.

This sequence joins TRBV5-1 and TRBJ1-2; no clear D. In germline, CDR1 is SGHRS, CDR2 YFSETQ. V was shortened by 4 bases and J by 2 bases, with 12 bases between the two germline ends. This CDR3 comprises 14 residues. CDR3 region: CASSRVGQNYGYTF. CDR3 sequence (DNA): TGCGCCAGCAGCCGGGTGGGTCAAAACTATGGCTACACCTTC.

This clone was seen just once. This chain links TRBV9 with TRBJ1-2; D may be TRBD1 (6 bases). Trimming took 0 bases from V and 3 from J, leaving 15 bases between them. This CDR3 region has 16 residues. Per germline, CDR1 SGDLS and CDR2 YYNGEE. The CDR3 protein is CASSVDVRGGHYGYTF. Written as DNA, the CDR3 is TGTGCCAGCAGCGTAGATGTGAGGGGGGGCCACTATGGCTACACCTTC.

The chain is built from TRBV7-9 and TRBJ2-7, with 8 bases lining up with TRBD2. V shed 3 bases, J shed 0 bases, and the junction held 4 bases outside the gene matches. CDR1 SEHNR and CDR2 FQNEAQ come from the germline V gene (reference sequence). This CDR3 region has 15 residues. CDR3 residues: CASSFSGASSYEQYF. CDR3 in DNA: TGTGCCAGCAGCTTTAGCGGGGCAAGCTCCTACGAGCAGTACTTC.

This rearrangement joins TRBV7-2 to TRBJ2-1; 16 nucleotides agree with TRBD2. The CDR3 consists of 15 residues. Germline V lookup: CDR1 SGHTA, CDR2 FQGNSA. J was trimmed by 9 bases and V by 5 bases; bases with no gene match: 4. This CDR3 reads CASSQGLAGGAEQFF. Written as DNA, the CDR3 is TGTGCCAGCAGCCAGGGACTAGCGGGGGGGGCTGAGCAGTTCTTC.